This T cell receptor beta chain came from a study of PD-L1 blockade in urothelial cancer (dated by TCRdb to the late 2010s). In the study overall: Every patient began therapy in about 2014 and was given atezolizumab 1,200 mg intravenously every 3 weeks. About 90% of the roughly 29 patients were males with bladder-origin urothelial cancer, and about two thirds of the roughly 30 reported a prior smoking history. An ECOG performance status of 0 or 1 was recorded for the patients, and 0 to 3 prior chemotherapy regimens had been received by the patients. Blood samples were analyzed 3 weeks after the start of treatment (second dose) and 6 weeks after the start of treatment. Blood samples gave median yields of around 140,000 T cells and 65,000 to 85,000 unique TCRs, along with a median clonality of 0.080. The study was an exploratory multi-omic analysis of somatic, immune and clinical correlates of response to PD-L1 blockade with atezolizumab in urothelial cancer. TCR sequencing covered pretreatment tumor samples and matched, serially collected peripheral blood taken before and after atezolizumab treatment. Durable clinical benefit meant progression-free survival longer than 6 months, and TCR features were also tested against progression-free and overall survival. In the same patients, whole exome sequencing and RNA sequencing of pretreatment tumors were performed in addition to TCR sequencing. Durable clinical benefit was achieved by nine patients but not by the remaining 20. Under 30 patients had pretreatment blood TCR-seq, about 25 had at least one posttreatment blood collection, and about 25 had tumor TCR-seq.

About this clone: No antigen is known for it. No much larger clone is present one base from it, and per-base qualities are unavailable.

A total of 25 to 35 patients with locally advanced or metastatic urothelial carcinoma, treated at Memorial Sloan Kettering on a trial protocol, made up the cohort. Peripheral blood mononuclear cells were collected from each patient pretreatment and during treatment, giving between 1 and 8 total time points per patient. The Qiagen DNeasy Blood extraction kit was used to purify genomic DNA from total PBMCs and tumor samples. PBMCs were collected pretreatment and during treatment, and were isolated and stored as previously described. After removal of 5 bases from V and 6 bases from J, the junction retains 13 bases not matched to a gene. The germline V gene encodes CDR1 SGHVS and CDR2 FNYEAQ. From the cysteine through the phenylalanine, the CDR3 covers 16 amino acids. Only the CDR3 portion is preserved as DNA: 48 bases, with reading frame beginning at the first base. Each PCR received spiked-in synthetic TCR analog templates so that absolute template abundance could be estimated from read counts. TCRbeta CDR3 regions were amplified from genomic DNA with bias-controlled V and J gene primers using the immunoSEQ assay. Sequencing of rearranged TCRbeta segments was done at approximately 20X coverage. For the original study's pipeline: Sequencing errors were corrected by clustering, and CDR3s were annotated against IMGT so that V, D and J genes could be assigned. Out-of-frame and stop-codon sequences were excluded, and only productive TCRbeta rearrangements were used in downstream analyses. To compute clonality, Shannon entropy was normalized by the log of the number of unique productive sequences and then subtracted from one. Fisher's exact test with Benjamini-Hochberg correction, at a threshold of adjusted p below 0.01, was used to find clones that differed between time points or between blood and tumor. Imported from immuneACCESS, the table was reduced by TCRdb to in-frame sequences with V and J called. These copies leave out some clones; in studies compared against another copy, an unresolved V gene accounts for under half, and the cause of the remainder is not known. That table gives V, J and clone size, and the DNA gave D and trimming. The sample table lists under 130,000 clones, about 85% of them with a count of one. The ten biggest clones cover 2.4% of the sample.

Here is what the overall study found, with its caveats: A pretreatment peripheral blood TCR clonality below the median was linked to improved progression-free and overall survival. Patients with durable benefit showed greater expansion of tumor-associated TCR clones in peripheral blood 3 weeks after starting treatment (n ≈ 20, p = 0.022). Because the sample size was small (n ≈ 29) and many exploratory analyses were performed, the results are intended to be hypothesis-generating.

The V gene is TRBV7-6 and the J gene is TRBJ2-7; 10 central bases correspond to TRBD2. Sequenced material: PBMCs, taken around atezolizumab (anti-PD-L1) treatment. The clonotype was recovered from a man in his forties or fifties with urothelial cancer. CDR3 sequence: CASSDALASGSPEQYF. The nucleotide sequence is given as TGTGCCAGCAGCGACGCGTTAGCTAGCGGGAGTCCCGAGCAGTACTTC.